These T cell receptor beta chains were read from a single sample in a study of T cells in Graves' hyperthyroidism and ophthalmopathy. Via MiXCR, TCRdb re-called the multiplex PCR reads, giving one row per CDR3 protein. The sample consists of fewer than 700,000 distinct CDR3 sequences, about 16% of them appearing once. The sequencing input was blood. These receptors came from a woman aged 25 to 39 with Graves' hyperthyroidism. CDR3s include the opening cysteine and the closing phenylalanine or tryptophan. The D gene is left open where the match is weak. Clone size appears in some rows only: once, few, many, or a class for an expanded clone.

V: TRBV11-2
size: many
J: TRBJ2-3
D: -
CDR3: CASSLGPREFQDTQYF
DNA: TGTGCCAGCAGCCTAGGACCCCGGGAGTTCCAAGATACGCAGTATTTT

V: TRBV7-9
size: many
J: TRBJ2-1
D: TRBD1
CDR3: CASSLGDSRINEQFF
DNA: TGTGCCAGCAGCTTAGGGGACAGTAGAATCAATGAGCAGTTCTTC

V: TRBV10-1
size: many
J: TRBJ2-7
D: -
CDR3: CASSDRPGAVYEQYF
DNA: TGCGCCAGCAGTGATCGGCCAGGGGCGGTCTACGAGCAGTACTTC

V: TRBV4-1
size: few
J: TRBJ2-7
D: -
CDR3: CASSQSRTQRTPSYEQYF
DNA: TGCGCCAGCAGCCAAAGTAGGACGCAAAGGACCCCATCCTACGAGCAGTACTTC

V: TRBV7-8
size: many
J: TRBJ2-1
D: TRBD2
CDR3: CASSSHHSGRAGEQFF
DNA: TGTGCCAGCAGCTCCCACCATAGCGGGAGGGCCGGTGAGCAGTTCTTC

V: TRBV7-2
size: -
J: TRBJ2-3
D: TRBD2
CDR3: CASSFNPSGTLTDTQYF
DNA: TGTGCCAGCAGCTTTAACCCGAGCGGGACCCTCACAGATACGCAGTATTTT

V: TRBV11-2
size: many
J: TRBJ2-7
D: TRBD2
CDR3: CASSPGGGSYEQYF
DNA: TGTGCCAGCAGCCCCGGGGGGGGCTCCTACGAGCAGTACTTC

V: TRBV4-1
size: few
J: TRBJ1-4
D: TRBD1
CDR3: CASSPFPKDRLGKLFF
DNA: TGCGCCAGCAGCCCGTTTCCGAAGGACAGGCTCGGGAAACTGTTTTTT

V: TRBV18
size: -
J: TRBJ1-3
D: -
CDR3: CASSPDGSGNTIYF
DNA: TGTGCCAGCTCACCAGACGGCTCTGGAAACACCATATATTTT

V: TRBV13
size: -
J: TRBJ2-7
D: TRBD2
CDR3: CASSLNPGTSGRSSYEQYF
DNA: TGTGCCAGCAGCCTAAACCCCGGGACTAGCGGAAGGAGCTCCTACGAGCAGTACTTC

V: TRBV11-2
size: few
J: TRBJ2-7
D: -
CDR3: CASSWSYEQYF
DNA: TGTGCCAGCAGCTGGTCCTACGAGCAGTACTTC

V: TRBV11-2
size: few
J: TRBJ2-7
D: TRBD2
CDR3: CASSFSPREDSFNEQYF
DNA: TGTGCCAGCAGCTTCTCTCCGCGGGAGGACAGCTTCAACGAGCAGTACTTC

V: TRBV18
size: many
J: TRBJ2-1
D: TRBD2
CDR3: CASSPPLAGSFQFF
DNA: TGTGCCAGCTCACCACCTCTAGCGGGATCTTTTCAGTTCTTC

V: TRBV12-3/TRBV12-4
size: -
J: TRBJ2-1
D: TRBD2
CDR3: CASSSYSGRDSDEQFF
DNA: TGTGCCAGCAGTTCCTATAGCGGGAGGGATTCGGATGAGCAGTTCTTC

V: TRBV20-1
size: many
J: TRBJ2-1
D: -
CDR3: CSAETPPNEQFF
DNA: TGCAGTGCTGAGACCCCACCCAATGAGCAGTTCTTC

V: TRBV24-1
size: once
J: TRBJ2-1
D: -
CDR3: CATSDLYLHNEQFF
DNA: TGTGCCACCAGTGATTTGTATTTACACAATGAGCAGTTCTTC